The table lists the clone carrying this TCR beta chain with a few counts. CDR1 and CDR2 from the germline V gene are MNHNY and SVGAGI (reference sequence). This CDR3 comprises 11 residues. Between the trimmed V and J ends, which lost 2 bases and 11 bases, there was a span of 9 bases. Use of 60 Vbeta and 13 Jbeta primers characterized the PCR. Sequencing used immunoSEQ multiplex PCR; TCRdb keeps in-frame clones, though not all of them. The repertoire holds approximately 100,000 clones, with around four fifths as singletons. The data are from a study of cytomegalovirus exposure and HLA in healthy donors.

This receptor was obtained from a man aged 40-50 years in good health and CMV-seronegative. This sequence joins TRBV6-6 and TRBJ1-1; no reliable D call. Sample: PBMCs. The CDR3 bases are TGTGCCAGCAGTTACGCGGGGTGGGCTTTCTTT. Amino acids: CASSYAGWAFF.